This T cell receptor beta chain originates from a study of cytomegalovirus exposure and HLA in healthy donors. Study findings and constraints: TCR beta sequences reportedly predicted most subjects' HLA-A and HLA-B alleles accurately. Prior analysis indicated that the majority of TCR beta V segments exhibited productivity approximately 90% or approximately 30% of the time. Overall, roughly 160 TCR beta chains were annotated as cytomegalovirus-associated. Later work showed greater clonal expansion in HLA-associated TCR beta chains than in equally common others.

Researchers ran the PCR with 60 Vbeta and 13 Jbeta primers. Only in-frame clones appear in the TCRdb table, and some are missing; sequencing was by immunoSEQ multiplex PCR. The sample includes approximately 75,000 clones, roughly 75% seen only once; the top ten take 1.1%. As regards this clone: Its antigen is as yet unknown. An end of the junction does not agree with germline; a read error may underlie this.

CDR1 is MNHEY, CDR2 SVGAGI, per germline. This CDR3 has 15 residues. Sequencing was done on a sample of PBMCs. The V and J genes are TRBV6-5 and TRBJ2-1; TRBD2 aligns across 11 bases. The TCR sequence derives from a male donor in good health and CMV-seronegative. The CDR3 nucleotides are TGTGCCAGCAGTTACTCGGGTGATAGCGGGGGGGCCTGGGTCTTC. Protein: CASSYSGDSGGAWVF.